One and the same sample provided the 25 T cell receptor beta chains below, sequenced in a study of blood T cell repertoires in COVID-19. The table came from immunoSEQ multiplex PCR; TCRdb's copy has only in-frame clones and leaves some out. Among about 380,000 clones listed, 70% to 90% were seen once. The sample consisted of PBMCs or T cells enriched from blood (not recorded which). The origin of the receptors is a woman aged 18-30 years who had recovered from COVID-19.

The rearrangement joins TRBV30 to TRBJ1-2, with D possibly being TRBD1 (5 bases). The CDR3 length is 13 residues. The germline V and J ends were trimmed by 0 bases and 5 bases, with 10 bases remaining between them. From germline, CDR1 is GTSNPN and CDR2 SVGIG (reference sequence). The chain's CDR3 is CAWSVGTEYGYTF. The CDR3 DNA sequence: TGTGCCTGGAGTGTAGGGACTGAATATGGCTACACCTTC.

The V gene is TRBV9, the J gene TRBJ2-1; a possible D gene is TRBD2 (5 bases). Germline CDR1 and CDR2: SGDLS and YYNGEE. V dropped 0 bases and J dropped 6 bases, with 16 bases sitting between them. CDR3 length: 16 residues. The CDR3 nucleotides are TGTGCCAGCAGCGTAGCTTATGGCAGAGGGATCAATGAGCAGTTCTTC. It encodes CASSVAYGRGINEQFF.

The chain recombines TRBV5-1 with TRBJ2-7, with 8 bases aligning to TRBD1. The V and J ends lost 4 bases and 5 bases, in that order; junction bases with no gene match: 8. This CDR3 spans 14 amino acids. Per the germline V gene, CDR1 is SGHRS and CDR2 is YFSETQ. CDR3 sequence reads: CASSPGTGGDEQYF. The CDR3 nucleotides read TGCGCCAGCAGCCCCGGGACAGGCGGCGACGAGCAGTACTTC.

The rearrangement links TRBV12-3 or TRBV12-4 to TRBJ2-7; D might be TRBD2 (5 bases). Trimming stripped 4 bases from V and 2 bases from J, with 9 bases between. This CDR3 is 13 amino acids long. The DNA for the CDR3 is TGTGCCAGCAGTTGGACGGGGACCTACGAGCAGTACTTC. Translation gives CASSWTGTYEQYF.

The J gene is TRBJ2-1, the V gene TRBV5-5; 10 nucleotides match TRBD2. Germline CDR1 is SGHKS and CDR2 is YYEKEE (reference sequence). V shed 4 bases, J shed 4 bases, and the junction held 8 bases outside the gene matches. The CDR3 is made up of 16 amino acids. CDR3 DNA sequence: TGTGCCAGCAGCCGCGCTAGCGGGGGACTATACAATGAGCAGTTCTTC. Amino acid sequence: CASSRASGGLYNEQFF. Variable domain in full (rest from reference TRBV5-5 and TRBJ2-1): DAGVTQSPTHLIKTRGQQVTLRCSPISGHKSVSWYQQVLGQGPQFIFQYYEKEERGRGNFPDRFSARQFPNYSSELNVNALLLGDSALYLCASSRASGGLYNEQFFGPGTRLTVL.

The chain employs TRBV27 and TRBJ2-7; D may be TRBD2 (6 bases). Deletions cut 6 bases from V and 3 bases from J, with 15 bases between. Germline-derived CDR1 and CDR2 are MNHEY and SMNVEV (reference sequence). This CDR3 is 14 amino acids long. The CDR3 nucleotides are TGTGCCAGCAGGGGGGAGGTCGGGGGCTACGAGCAGTACTTC. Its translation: CASRGEVGGYEQYF.

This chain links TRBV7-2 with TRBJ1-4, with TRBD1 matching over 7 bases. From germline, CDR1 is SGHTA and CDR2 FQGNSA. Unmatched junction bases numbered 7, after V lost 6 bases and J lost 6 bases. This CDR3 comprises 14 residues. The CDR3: CASSLDRVHEKLFF. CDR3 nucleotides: TGTGCCAGCAGTCTTGACAGGGTGCATGAAAAACTGTTTTTT.

CDR3 loop: CASSWVTGHAYNEQFF. The CDR3 nucleotides read TGTGCCAGCAGCTGGGTCACAGGGCACGCCTACAATGAGCAGTTCTTC. The chain uses TRBV5-5 and TRBJ2-1; maybe TRBD1 (6 bases). CDR3 length equals 16 residues. Trimming left V 3 bases short and J 2 bases short, with 15 bases between. Per germline, CDR1 SGHKS and CDR2 YYEKEE (reference sequence).

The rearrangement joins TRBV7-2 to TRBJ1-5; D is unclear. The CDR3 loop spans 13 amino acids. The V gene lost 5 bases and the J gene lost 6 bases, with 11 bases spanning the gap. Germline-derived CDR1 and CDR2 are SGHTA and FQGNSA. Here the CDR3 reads CASSVSGGQPQHF. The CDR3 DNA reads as TGTGCCAGCAGCGTCAGCGGAGGTCAGCCCCAGCATTTT. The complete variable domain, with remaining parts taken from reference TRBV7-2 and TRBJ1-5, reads GAGVSQSPSNKVTEKGKDVELRCDPISGHTALYWYRQSLGQGLEFLIYFQGNSAPDKSGLPSDRFSAERTGGSVSTLTIQRTQQEDSAVYLCASSVSGGQPQHFGDGTRLSIL.

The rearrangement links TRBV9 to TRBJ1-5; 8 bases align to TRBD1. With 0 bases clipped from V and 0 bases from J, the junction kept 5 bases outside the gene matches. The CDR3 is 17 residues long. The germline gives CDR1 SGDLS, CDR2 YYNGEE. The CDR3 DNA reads TGTGCCAGCAGCGTAGGGACAGGGTCCCATAGCAATCAGCCCCAGCATTTT. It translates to CASSVGTGSHSNQPQHF. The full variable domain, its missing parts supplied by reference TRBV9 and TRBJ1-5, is DSGVTQTPKHLITATGQRVTLRCSPRSGDLSVYWYQQSLDQGLQFLIQYYNGEERAKGNILERFSAQQFPDLHSELNLSSLELGDSALYFCASSVGTGSHSNQPQHFGDGTRLSIL.

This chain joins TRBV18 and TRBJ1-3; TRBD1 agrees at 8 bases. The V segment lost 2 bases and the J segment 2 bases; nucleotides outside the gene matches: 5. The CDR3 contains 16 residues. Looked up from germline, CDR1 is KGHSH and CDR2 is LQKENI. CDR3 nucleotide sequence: TGTGCCAGCTCACCATCGAGGACAGGGACTGGAAACACCATATATTTT. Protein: CASSPSRTGTGNTIYF.

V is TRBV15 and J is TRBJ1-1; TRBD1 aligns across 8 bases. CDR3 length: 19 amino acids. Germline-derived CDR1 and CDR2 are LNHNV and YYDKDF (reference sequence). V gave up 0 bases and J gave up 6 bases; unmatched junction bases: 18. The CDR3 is CATSRDFHVVTGGVPEAFF. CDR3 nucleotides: TGTGCCACCAGCAGAGATTTTCATGTAGTAACAGGGGGTGTCCCTGAAGCTTTCTTT.

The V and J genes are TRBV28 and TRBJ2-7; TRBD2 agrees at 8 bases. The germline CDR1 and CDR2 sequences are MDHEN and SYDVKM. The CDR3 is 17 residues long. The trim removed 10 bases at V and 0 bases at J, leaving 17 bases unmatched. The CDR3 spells CATGGGGTDAFSYEQYF. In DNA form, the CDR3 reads TGTGCCACCGGGGGGGGAGGGACGGACGCCTTCTCCTACGAGCAGTACTTC. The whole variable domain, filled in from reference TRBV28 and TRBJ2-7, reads DVKVTQSSRYLVKRTGEKVFLECVQDMDHENMFWYRQDPGLGLRLIYFSYDVKMKEKGDIPEGYSVSREKKERFSLILESASTNQTSMYLCATGGGGTDAFSYEQYFGPGTRLTVT.

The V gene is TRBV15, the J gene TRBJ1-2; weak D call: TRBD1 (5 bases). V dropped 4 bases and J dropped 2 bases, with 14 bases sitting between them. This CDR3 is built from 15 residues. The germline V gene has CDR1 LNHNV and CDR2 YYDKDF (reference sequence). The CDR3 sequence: CATSISRDLNYGYTF. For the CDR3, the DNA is TGTGCCACCAGCATATCCCGGGACTTAAACTATGGCTACACCTTC.

CDR3 bases: TGTGCCACCGGACAGTACACCGGGGAGCTGTTTTTT. It codes for CATGQYTGELFF. The chain combines TRBV10-3 with TRBJ2-2; a weak D match, TRBD1 (6 bases). Germline CDR1 ENHRY, CDR2 SYGVKD. This CDR3 spans 12 amino acids. Trimming pared 10 bases from V and 3 bases from J, leaving 9 bases between.

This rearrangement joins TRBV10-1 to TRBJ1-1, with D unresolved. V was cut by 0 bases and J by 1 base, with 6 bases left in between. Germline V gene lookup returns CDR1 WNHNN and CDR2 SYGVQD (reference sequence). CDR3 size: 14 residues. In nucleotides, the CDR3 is TGCGCCAGCAGTGAGTCCCGAGAGAACACTGAAGCTTTCTTT. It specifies CASSESRENTEAFF.

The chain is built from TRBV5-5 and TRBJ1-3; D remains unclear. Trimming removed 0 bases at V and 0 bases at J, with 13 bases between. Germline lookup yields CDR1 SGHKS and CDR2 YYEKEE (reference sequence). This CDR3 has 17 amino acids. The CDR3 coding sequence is TGTGCCAGCAGCTTGGCCTGGCAGTTCACCTCTGGAAACACCATATATTTT. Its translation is CASSLAWQFTSGNTIYF. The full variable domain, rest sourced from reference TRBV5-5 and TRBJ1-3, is DAGVTQSPTHLIKTRGQQVTLRCSPISGHKSVSWYQQVLGQGPQFIFQYYEKEERGRGNFPDRFSARQFPNYSSELNVNALLLGDSALYLCASSLAWQFTSGNTIYFGEGSWLTVV.

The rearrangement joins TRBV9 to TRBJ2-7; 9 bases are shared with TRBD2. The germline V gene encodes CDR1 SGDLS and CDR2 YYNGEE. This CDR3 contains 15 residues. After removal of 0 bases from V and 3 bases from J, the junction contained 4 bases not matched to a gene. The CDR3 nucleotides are TGTGCCAGCAGCGTAGGTAGCGGGGGACTCTACGAGCAGTACTTC. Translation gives CASSVGSGGLYEQYF.

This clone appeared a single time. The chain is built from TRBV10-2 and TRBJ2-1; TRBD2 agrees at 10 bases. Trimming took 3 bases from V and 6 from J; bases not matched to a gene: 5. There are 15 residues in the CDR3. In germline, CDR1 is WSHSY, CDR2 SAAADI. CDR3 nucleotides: TGCGCCAGCAGTGACTCTAGCGGGGGACCCAATGAGCAGTTCTTC. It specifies CASSDSSGGPNEQFF.

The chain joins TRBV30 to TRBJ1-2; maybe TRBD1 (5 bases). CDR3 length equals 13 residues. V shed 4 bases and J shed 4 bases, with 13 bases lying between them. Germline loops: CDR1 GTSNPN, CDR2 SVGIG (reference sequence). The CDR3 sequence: CAWTDSLLYGYTF. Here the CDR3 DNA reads TGTGCCTGGACTGACAGTTTACTCTATGGCTACACCTTC.

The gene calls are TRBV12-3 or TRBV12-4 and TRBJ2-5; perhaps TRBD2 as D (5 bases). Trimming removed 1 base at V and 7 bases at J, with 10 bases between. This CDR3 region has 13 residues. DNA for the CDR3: TGTGCCAGCAGTTTAGGAGGAGGTGGGACCCAGTACTTC. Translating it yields CASSLGGGGTQYF.

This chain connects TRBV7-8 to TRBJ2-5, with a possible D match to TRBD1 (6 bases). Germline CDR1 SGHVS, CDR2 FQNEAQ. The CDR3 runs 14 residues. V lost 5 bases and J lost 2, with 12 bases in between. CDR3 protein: CASSPDRGQETQYF. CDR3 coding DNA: TGTGCCAGCAGCCCCGATAGGGGGCAAGAGACCCAGTACTTC. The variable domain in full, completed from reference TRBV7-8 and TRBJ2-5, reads GAGVSQSPRYKVAKRGQDVALRCDPISGHVSLFWYQQALGQGPEFLTYFQNEAQLDKSGLPSDRFFAERPEGSVSTLKIQRTQQEDSAVYLCASSPDRGQETQYFGPGTRLLVL.

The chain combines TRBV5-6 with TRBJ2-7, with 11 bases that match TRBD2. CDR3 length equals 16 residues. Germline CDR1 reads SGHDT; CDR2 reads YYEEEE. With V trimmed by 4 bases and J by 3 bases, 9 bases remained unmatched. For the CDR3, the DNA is TGTGCCAGCAGCCCGGAAGGGACTAGCGGCGTCTACGAGCAGTACTTC. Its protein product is CASSPEGTSGVYEQYF.

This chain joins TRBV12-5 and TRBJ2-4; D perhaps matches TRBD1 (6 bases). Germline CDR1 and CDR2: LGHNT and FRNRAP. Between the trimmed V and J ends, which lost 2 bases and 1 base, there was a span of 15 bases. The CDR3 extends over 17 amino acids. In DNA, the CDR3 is TGTGCTAGTGGTTTGACCACCTTCCAGGGGGCCAAAAACATTCAGTACTTC. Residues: CASGLTTFQGAKNIQYF.

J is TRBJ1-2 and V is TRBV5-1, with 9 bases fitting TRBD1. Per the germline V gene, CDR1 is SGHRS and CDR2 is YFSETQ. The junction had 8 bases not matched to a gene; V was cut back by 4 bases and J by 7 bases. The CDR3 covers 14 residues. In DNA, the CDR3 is TGCGCCAGCAGCCCAACACAGGGGGCGCTTGGCTACACCTTC. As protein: CASSPTQGALGYTF.